The 5 T cell receptor beta chains given below trace back to one sample, sequenced in a study of OX40 agonist ivuxolimab in advanced cancers. TCRdb's table, derived via immunoSEQ multiplex PCR, lists solely in-frame clones and lacks some. The table records about 68,000 clones, roughly 84% of them present only once. The sample in question was CD4+ or CD8+ T cells sorted from blood, obtained in a trial of the OX40 agonist ivuxolimab. These receptors were taken from an adult with an advanced solid tumor such as melanoma, head and neck, liver or kidney cancer.

The CDR3 region is CASSYRTEGGTEAFF. In nucleotides, the CDR3 is TGTGCCAGCAGTTACAGAACGGAAGGGGGCACTGAAGCTTTCTTT. The chain links TRBV6-5 to TRBJ1-1, with D possibly matching TRBD1 (6 bases). The V end was cut by 2 bases, the J end by 4 bases, with 14 bases between. Germline lookup yields CDR1 MNHEY and CDR2 SVGAGI. CDR3 length equals 15 residues.

The rearrangement joins TRBV7-2 to TRBJ2-7; D remains ambiguous. The CDR3 is 14 residues long. Germline CDR1 and CDR2: SGHTA and FQGNSA. Between the trimmed V and J ends, which lost 3 bases and 7 bases, there was a span of 16 bases. The CDR3, as DNA: TGTGCCAGCAGCTTTGATCCGTCCCGGGTGGAGCAGTACTTC. Its translation is CASSFDPSRVEQYF.

This clone was observed once. The chain combines TRBV6-1 with TRBJ1-1, with 8 bases that match TRBD1. The CDR3 length is 13 residues. CDR1 and CDR2 from the germline V gene are MNHNS and SASEGT. Trimming removed 5 bases from V and 8 bases from J; junction bases left unmatched: 7. In DNA, the CDR3 is TGTGCCAGCAGTCAAATTCAGGGGGCGGAAGCTTTCTTT. Its translation is CASSQIQGAEAFF.

This CDR3 reads CASGRQEGVNEKLFF. CDR3 coding DNA: TGTGCCAGTGGACGACAGGAGGGGGTTAATGAAAAACTGTTTTTT. The chain is built from TRBV19 and TRBJ1-4, with a tentative D call TRBD1 (6 bases). V lost 8 bases, J lost 4 bases, and 17 bases lay in between. The CDR3 covers 15 residues. Looked up from germline, CDR1 is LNHDA and CDR2 is SQIVND (reference sequence).

The V gene is TRBV2, the J gene TRBJ2-2; 9 bases fit TRBD2. Unmatched junction bases numbered 10, after V lost 6 bases and J lost 8 bases. Germline CDR1 reads SNHLY; CDR2 reads FYNNEI. The CDR3 extends over 15 amino acids. The CDR3 reads CASRALLAGSGELFF. CDR3 in DNA: TGTGCCAGCAGGGCCCTCCTAGCGGGGTCGGGGGAGCTGTTTTTT.